The 31 T cell receptor beta chains listed next were all sequenced from one sample in a study of OX40 agonist ivuxolimab in advanced cancers. The protocol was immunoSEQ multiplex PCR, while the TCRdb copy is restricted to in-frame clones and leaves out a portion. Of more than 75,000 clones listed, approximately 90% are singletons. The starting material was CD4+ or CD8+ T cells sorted from blood, obtained in a trial of the OX40 agonist ivuxolimab. Receptors originate from an adult with an advanced solid tumor such as melanoma, head and neck, liver or kidney cancer.

V usage is TRBV6-5 and J usage is TRBJ1-2; D uncertain. V was shortened by 6 bases and J by 8 bases, with 16 bases between the two germline ends. This CDR3 is built from 13 residues. Germline lookup yields CDR1 MNHEY and CDR2 SVGAGI. The CDR3: CASSPGLRVGYTF. Here the CDR3 DNA reads TGTGCCAGCAGCCCAGGCCTCCGAGTAGGCTACACCTTC.

The genes are TRBV14 and TRBJ2-7; TRBD1 agrees at 9 bases. The CDR3 extends over 14 amino acids. V trimming: 2 bases; J trimming: 5 bases; junction bases outside the gene matches: 4. Germline values: CDR1 SGHDN, CDR2 FVKESK. DNA of the CDR3: TGTGCCAGCAGCCAACGAACAGGGGGCGACGAGCAGTACTTC. Its translation is CASSQRTGGDEQYF.

Written as DNA, the CDR3 is TGTGCCAGCAGCCGAGGACTAGCGGGGGTGGATACGCAGTATTTT. Translated: CASSRGLAGVDTQYF. V and J are TRBV7-2 and TRBJ2-3; 13 bases match TRBD2. The CDR3 sequence is 15 residues long. Germline V lookup: CDR1 SGHTA, CDR2 FQGNSA. The V and J ends lost 5 bases and 6 bases, in that order; junction bases with no gene match: 5. The whole variable domain, remainder taken from reference TRBV7-2 and TRBJ2-3, is GAGVSQSPSNKVTEKGKDVELRCDPISGHTALYWYRQSLGQGLEFLIYFQGNSAPDKSGLPSDRFSAERTGGSVSTLTIQRTQQEDSAVYLCASSRGLAGVDTQYFGPGTRLTVL.

With regard to this clone: An end of the junction differs from the germline gene, which may be a read error. The CDR3: CPAPPTGELFF. The DNA of the CDR3 is TGCCCCGCCCCCCCCACCGGGGAGCTGTTTTTT. V is TRBV25-1 and J is TRBJ2-2, with unresolved D. The length of the CDR3 is 11 residues. The germline V gene has CDR1 MGHDK and CDR2 SYGVNS.

This chain uses TRBV21-1 with TRBJ2-3. TRBV21-1 is a documented pseudogene. This CDR3 has 16 amino acids. The CDR3 region is CASSEGSKPRTDTQYF. In DNA form, the CDR3 reads TGTGCCAGCAGCGAGGGGAGCAAACCCCGCACAGATACGCAGTATTTT.

J is TRBJ2-7 and V is TRBV6-1, with 10 bases matching TRBD1. Germline V gene sequence: CDR1 MNHNS, CDR2 SASEGT. Trimming took 6 bases from V and 3 from J; bases not matched to a gene: 8. The CDR3 contains 15 residues. The CDR3 here is CASRFRDRGIYEQYF. The CDR3 DNA reads TGTGCCAGCAGGTTCCGGGACAGGGGAATCTACGAGCAGTACTTC.

This clone was seen a single time. The chain combines TRBV23-1 with TRBJ2-1; the match to TRBD2 covers 15 bases. TRBV23-1 qualifies as an ORF whose function is uncertain. The CDR3 extends over 14 amino acids. Unmatched junction bases numbered 6, after V lost 6 bases and J lost 12 bases. CDR3 DNA sequence: TGCGCCAGCAGGGGACTAGCGGGGGGACTATGGCAGTTCTTC. It specifies CASRGLAGGLWQFF.

This chain links TRBV7-6 with TRBJ2-5; possibly TRBD1 or TRBD2 for D (5 bases each). Germline CDR1 SGHVS, CDR2 FNYEAQ. This CDR3 spans 16 amino acids. V was trimmed by 1 base and J by 5 bases, leaving 17 bases between them. CDR3 sequence reads: CASSLGGTGMRETQYF. The CDR3 DNA is TGTGCCAGCAGCTTAGGTGGGACGGGAATGCGGGAGACCCAGTACTTC.

The V and J genes are TRBV7-9 and TRBJ1-1; TRBD1 aligns across 8 bases. The ends lost 5 bases at V and 5 bases at J; junction bases unmatched: 7. CDR1 is SEHNR and CDR2 is FQNEAQ in the germline V gene (reference sequence). The CDR3 totals 14 residues. CDR3 nucleotide sequence: TGTGCCAGCAGCACCTACAGGGGGTATACTGAAGCTTTCTTT. It is translated as CASSTYRGYTEAFF.

The chain joins TRBV5-1 to TRBJ2-5; 13 nucleotides agree with TRBD2. Trimming cost V 4 bases and J 6 bases; bases outside gene matches: 9. Germline CDR1 and CDR2: SGHRS and YFSETQ. This CDR3 contains 16 residues. The CDR3 DNA follows: TGCGCCAGCAGCCCTGGGACTAGCGGGGCCTTGAAGACCCAGTACTTC. Translation gives CASSPGTSGALKTQYF.

This clone has just a few counts. The V and J genes are TRBV5-1 and TRBJ2-2; D is ambiguous. The CDR3 is 12 amino acids. CDR1 SGHRS and CDR2 YFSETQ come from the germline V gene. V dropped 5 bases and J dropped 2 bases, with 4 bases sitting between them. The CDR3 DNA is TGCGCCAGCAGGTTCAACACCGGGGAGCTGTTTTTT. The encoded protein is CASRFNTGELFF. Together with reference TRBV5-1 and TRBJ2-2, the CDR3 gives the full variable domain: KAGVTQTPRYLIKTRGQQVTLSCSPISGHRSVSWYQQTPGQGLQFLFEYFSETQRNKGNFPGRFSGRQFSNSRSEMNVSTLELGDSALYLCASRFNTGELFFGEGSRLTVL.

The rearrangement joins TRBV5-1 to TRBJ1-6, with D unresolved. The CDR3 is 17 residues long. The germline V and J ends were trimmed by 3 bases and 0 bases, with 13 bases remaining between them. Germline-derived CDR1 and CDR2 are SGHRS and YFSETQ. In DNA form, the CDR3 reads TGCGCCAGCAGCTCCTACCCATCTAGCTCCTATAATTCACCCCTCCACTTT. Amino acid sequence: CASSSYPSSSYNSPLHF.

This chain uses TRBV7-2 with TRBJ2-5; 10 nucleotides match TRBD2. Looked up from germline, CDR1 is SGHTA and CDR2 is FQGNSA. This CDR3 is built from 15 residues. With 5 bases clipped from V and 11 bases from J, the junction kept 14 bases outside the gene matches. The chain's CDR3 is CASSLTSGIAGEQYF. The CDR3 DNA follows: TGTGCCAGCAGCCTAACTAGCGGGATAGCAGGGGAGCAGTACTTC.

The CDR3 loop reads CASSWTGTNSPLHF. CDR3 coding DNA: TGCGCCAGCAGCTGGACAGGGACCAATTCACCCCTCCACTTT. The rearrangement uses TRBV5-1 and TRBJ1-6; TRBD1 agrees at 8 bases. The J segment lost 7 bases and the V segment lost 3 bases, leaving 3 bases of the junction unmatched. The germline V gene encodes CDR1 SGHRS and CDR2 YFSETQ. The CDR3 is 14 residues long.

The chain uses TRBV19 and TRBJ2-7, with 7 bases fitting TRBD2. The CDR3 loop spans 15 amino acids. Germline lookup yields CDR1 LNHDA and CDR2 SQIVND (reference sequence). The trim removed 7 bases at V and 4 bases at J, leaving 13 bases unmatched. The CDR3 region is CASTQSGARGYEQYF. The CDR3 nucleotides read TGTGCCAGTACCCAGAGCGGGGCTCGAGGTTACGAGCAGTACTTC.

For the CDR3, the DNA is TGTGCCAGCAGCTCCGGGACAGACTCTGGAAACACCATATATTTT. Its translation: CASSSGTDSGNTIYF. The rearrangement links TRBV11-1 to TRBJ1-3; TRBD1 agrees at 7 bases. The CDR3 spans 15 residues. Germline V gene data show CDR1 as SGHAT and CDR2 as FQDESV (reference sequence). Germline trimming cut 4 bases from V and 0 bases from J; bases unmatched to any gene: 3. Looking up the rest from reference TRBV11-1 and TRBJ1-3 gives the full variable domain: EAEVAQSPRYKITEKSQAVAFWCDPISGHATLYWYRQILGQGPELLVQFQDESVVDDSQLPKDRFSAERLKGVDSTLKIQPAELGDSAMYLCASSSGTDSGNTIYFGEGSWLTVV.

The V call is TRBV10-3, the J call TRBJ2-2; the D gene could be TRBD1 or TRBD2 (6 bases each). Trimming pared 1 base from V and 4 bases from J, leaving 16 bases between. The CDR3 sequence is 17 residues long. Germline V gives CDR1 ENHRY, CDR2 SYGVKD. In nucleotides, the CDR3 is TGTGCCATCAGTGAGTTCGGGGGCGCGGGTAGCACCGGGGAGCTGTTTTTT. Translation: CAISEFGGAGSTGELFF.

The chain couples TRBV18 to TRBJ2-2; D is perhaps TRBD1 (7 bases). The CDR3 spans 15 residues. Germline CDR1 is KGHSH and CDR2 is LQKENI. Trimming took off 6 bases at V and 1 base at J, with 12 bases between the two ends. CDR3 in amino acids: CASSRGTVNTGELFF. DNA of the CDR3: TGTGCCAGCTCCCGGGGGACAGTGAACACCGGGGAGCTGTTTTTT.

The chain uses TRBV11-2 and TRBJ1-2, with 7 nucleotides matching TRBD1. The CDR3 covers 17 residues. Germline CDR1 and CDR2: SGHAT and FQNNGV. The junction had 11 bases not matched to a gene; V was cut back by 0 bases and J by 4 bases. The CDR3 DNA reads as TGTGCCAGCAGCTTAGATCTTGGGGACAGACCACTCTATGGCTACACCTTC. This codes for CASSLDLGDRPLYGYTF.

The genes are TRBV5-1 and TRBJ1-1, with TRBD1 matching 8 bases. The V gene end was trimmed by 4 bases and the J gene end by 2 bases; junction bases not matched to a gene: 4. The CDR3 extends over 14 amino acids. Germline-derived CDR1 and CDR2 are SGHRS and YFSETQ. CDR3 in amino acids: CASSGGQANTEAFF. The DNA of the CDR3 is TGCGCCAGCAGCGGGGGACAGGCCAACACTGAAGCTTTCTTT.

This rearrangement joins TRBV28 to TRBJ2-2; 10 nucleotides align to TRBD2. This CDR3 contains 15 residues. V gave up 8 bases and J gave up 3 bases; unmatched junction bases: 6. Looked up from germline, CDR1 is MDHEN and CDR2 is SYDVKM. The CDR3 reads CASQPGLAYTGELFF. As DNA, the CDR3 is TGTGCCAGCCAACCGGGACTAGCGTACACCGGGGAGCTGTTTTTT. Variable domain in full (rest from reference TRBV28 and TRBJ2-2): DVKVTQSSRYLVKRTGEKVFLECVQDMDHENMFWYRQDPGLGLRLIYFSYDVKMKEKGDIPEGYSVSREKKERFSLILESASTNQTSMYLCASQPGLAYTGELFFGEGSRLTVL.

This rearrangement joins TRBV15 to TRBJ2-1; D uncertain. Trimming shortened V by 0 bases and J by 0 bases, and 6 bases separated the two germline ends. CDR3 length: 15 amino acids. Germline CDR1 and CDR2: LNHNV and YYDKDF (reference sequence). CDR3 DNA: TGTGCCACCAGCAGAGATCCGAGCTCCTACAATGAGCAGTTCTTC. The encoded protein is CATSRDPSSYNEQFF.

This chain links TRBV11-2 with TRBJ2-1, with D perhaps given as TRBD1 or TRBD2 (6 bases each). V lost 1 base to trimming and J lost 4 bases, with 20 bases between them. The CDR3 is 18 residues long. Per the germline V gene, CDR1 is SGHAT and CDR2 is FQNNGV. The CDR3 loop reads CASSLGVSSGAWYNEQFF. The DNA for the CDR3 is TGTGCCAGCAGCTTAGGTGTGAGTTCGGGGGCGTGGTACAATGAGCAGTTCTTC.

As for this clone: Other DNA sequences within the sample encode an identical CDR3. The CDR3 here is CASSPSPSRSYNEQFF. For the CDR3, the DNA is TGTGCCAGTAGTCCCTCTCCGTCCCGCTCCTACAATGAGCAGTTCTTC. This chain joins TRBV19 and TRBJ2-1; no firm D call. Trimming stripped 5 bases from V and 0 bases from J, with 14 bases between. Germline V lookup: CDR1 LNHDA, CDR2 SQIVND (reference sequence). CDR3 size: 16 residues. Full variable domain (outside the CDR3, taken from reference TRBV19 and TRBJ2-1): DGGITQSPKYLFRKEGQNVTLSCEQNLNHDAMYWYRQDPGQGLRLIYYSQIVNDFQKGDIAEGYSVSREKKESFPLTVTSAQKNPTAFYLCASSPSPSRSYNEQFFGPGTRLTVL.

This clone was observed once. The chain combines TRBV7-9 with TRBJ1-5, with TRBD1 as a possible D gene (5 bases). This CDR3 comprises 15 residues. The germline V and J ends were trimmed by 5 bases and 1 base, with 12 bases remaining between them. CDR1 SEHNR and CDR2 FQNEAQ come from the germline V gene (reference sequence). CDR3 amino acids: CASSVGTTSNQPQHF. The DNA for the CDR3 is TGTGCCAGCAGCGTAGGGACGACGAGCAATCAGCCCCAGCATTTT.

The J gene is TRBJ2-1, the V gene TRBV7-6; D is tentatively TRBD1 or TRBD2 (6 bases each). Looked up from germline, CDR1 is SGHVS and CDR2 is FNYEAQ. V shed 5 bases and J shed 7 bases, with 18 bases lying between them. There are 15 residues in the CDR3. This chain's CDR3 is CASSNRGAARNEQFF. The CDR3 nucleotides are TGTGCCAGCAGCAATAGGGGGGCAGCTAGGAATGAGCAGTTCTTC.

This clone was detected many times. This rearrangement joins TRBV4-1 to TRBJ1-1, with TRBD1 identical over 9 bases. CDR1 and CDR2 (germline): MGHRA, YSYEKL. The trim removed 3 bases at V and 2 bases at J, leaving 1 base unmatched. The CDR3 runs 14 residues. CDR3 coding DNA: TGCGCCAGCAGCCAGGGACAGGGAAACACTGAAGCTTTCTTT. This codes for CASSQGQGNTEAFF.

This sequence joins TRBV27 and TRBJ1-2; 7 bases are shared with TRBD1. CDR1 MNHEY and CDR2 SMNVEV come from the germline V gene (reference sequence). The V gene end was trimmed by 5 bases and the J gene end by 5 bases; junction bases not matched to a gene: 11. The CDR3 has 15 residues. CDR3 DNA: TGTGCCAGCAGTCCGAACCTCGGGACAGCGTATGGCTACACCTTC. Translating gives CASSPNLGTAYGYTF.

This chain uses TRBV15 with TRBJ1-3; a possible D gene is TRBD1 (5 bases). Germline values: CDR1 LNHNV, CDR2 YYDKDF (reference sequence). The CDR3 totals 16 residues. Between the trimmed V and J ends, which lost 0 bases and 2 bases, there was a span of 11 bases. Here the CDR3 reads CATSRDLGRAGNTIYF. The CDR3 nucleotides read TGTGCCACCAGCAGAGATTTGGGCAGGGCTGGAAACACCATATATTTT. Full variable domain (rest looked up from reference TRBV15 and TRBJ1-3): DAMVIQNPRYQVTQFGKPVTLSCSQTLNHNVMYWYQQKSSQAPKLLFHYYDKDFNNEADTPDNFQSRRPNTSFCFLDIRSPGLGDTAMYLCATSRDLGRAGNTIYFGEGSWLTVV.

The chain carries TRBV27 and TRBJ2-7; D remains unclear. CDR3 length: 18 amino acids. The V end lost 2 bases, the J end lost 3 bases, and 23 bases lay between the germline ends. Germline values: CDR1 MNHEY, CDR2 SMNVEV (reference sequence). The CDR3 DNA reads TGTGCCAGCAGTTTACCATTATTATCTACCCCCCCAATCTACGAGCAGTACTTC. This translates into CASSLPLLSTPPIYEQYF.

This rearrangement joins TRBV6-4 to TRBJ2-3; D is possibly TRBD1 or TRBD2 (5 bases each). The germline V gene has CDR1 MRHNA and CDR2 SNTAGT. This CDR3 is 13 amino acids long. V gave up 1 base and J gave up 3 bases, with 5 bases separating them. Written as DNA, the CDR3 is TGTGCCAGCAGTGACTGGGGGACAGATACGCAGTATTTT. Translating it yields CASSDWGTDTQYF.